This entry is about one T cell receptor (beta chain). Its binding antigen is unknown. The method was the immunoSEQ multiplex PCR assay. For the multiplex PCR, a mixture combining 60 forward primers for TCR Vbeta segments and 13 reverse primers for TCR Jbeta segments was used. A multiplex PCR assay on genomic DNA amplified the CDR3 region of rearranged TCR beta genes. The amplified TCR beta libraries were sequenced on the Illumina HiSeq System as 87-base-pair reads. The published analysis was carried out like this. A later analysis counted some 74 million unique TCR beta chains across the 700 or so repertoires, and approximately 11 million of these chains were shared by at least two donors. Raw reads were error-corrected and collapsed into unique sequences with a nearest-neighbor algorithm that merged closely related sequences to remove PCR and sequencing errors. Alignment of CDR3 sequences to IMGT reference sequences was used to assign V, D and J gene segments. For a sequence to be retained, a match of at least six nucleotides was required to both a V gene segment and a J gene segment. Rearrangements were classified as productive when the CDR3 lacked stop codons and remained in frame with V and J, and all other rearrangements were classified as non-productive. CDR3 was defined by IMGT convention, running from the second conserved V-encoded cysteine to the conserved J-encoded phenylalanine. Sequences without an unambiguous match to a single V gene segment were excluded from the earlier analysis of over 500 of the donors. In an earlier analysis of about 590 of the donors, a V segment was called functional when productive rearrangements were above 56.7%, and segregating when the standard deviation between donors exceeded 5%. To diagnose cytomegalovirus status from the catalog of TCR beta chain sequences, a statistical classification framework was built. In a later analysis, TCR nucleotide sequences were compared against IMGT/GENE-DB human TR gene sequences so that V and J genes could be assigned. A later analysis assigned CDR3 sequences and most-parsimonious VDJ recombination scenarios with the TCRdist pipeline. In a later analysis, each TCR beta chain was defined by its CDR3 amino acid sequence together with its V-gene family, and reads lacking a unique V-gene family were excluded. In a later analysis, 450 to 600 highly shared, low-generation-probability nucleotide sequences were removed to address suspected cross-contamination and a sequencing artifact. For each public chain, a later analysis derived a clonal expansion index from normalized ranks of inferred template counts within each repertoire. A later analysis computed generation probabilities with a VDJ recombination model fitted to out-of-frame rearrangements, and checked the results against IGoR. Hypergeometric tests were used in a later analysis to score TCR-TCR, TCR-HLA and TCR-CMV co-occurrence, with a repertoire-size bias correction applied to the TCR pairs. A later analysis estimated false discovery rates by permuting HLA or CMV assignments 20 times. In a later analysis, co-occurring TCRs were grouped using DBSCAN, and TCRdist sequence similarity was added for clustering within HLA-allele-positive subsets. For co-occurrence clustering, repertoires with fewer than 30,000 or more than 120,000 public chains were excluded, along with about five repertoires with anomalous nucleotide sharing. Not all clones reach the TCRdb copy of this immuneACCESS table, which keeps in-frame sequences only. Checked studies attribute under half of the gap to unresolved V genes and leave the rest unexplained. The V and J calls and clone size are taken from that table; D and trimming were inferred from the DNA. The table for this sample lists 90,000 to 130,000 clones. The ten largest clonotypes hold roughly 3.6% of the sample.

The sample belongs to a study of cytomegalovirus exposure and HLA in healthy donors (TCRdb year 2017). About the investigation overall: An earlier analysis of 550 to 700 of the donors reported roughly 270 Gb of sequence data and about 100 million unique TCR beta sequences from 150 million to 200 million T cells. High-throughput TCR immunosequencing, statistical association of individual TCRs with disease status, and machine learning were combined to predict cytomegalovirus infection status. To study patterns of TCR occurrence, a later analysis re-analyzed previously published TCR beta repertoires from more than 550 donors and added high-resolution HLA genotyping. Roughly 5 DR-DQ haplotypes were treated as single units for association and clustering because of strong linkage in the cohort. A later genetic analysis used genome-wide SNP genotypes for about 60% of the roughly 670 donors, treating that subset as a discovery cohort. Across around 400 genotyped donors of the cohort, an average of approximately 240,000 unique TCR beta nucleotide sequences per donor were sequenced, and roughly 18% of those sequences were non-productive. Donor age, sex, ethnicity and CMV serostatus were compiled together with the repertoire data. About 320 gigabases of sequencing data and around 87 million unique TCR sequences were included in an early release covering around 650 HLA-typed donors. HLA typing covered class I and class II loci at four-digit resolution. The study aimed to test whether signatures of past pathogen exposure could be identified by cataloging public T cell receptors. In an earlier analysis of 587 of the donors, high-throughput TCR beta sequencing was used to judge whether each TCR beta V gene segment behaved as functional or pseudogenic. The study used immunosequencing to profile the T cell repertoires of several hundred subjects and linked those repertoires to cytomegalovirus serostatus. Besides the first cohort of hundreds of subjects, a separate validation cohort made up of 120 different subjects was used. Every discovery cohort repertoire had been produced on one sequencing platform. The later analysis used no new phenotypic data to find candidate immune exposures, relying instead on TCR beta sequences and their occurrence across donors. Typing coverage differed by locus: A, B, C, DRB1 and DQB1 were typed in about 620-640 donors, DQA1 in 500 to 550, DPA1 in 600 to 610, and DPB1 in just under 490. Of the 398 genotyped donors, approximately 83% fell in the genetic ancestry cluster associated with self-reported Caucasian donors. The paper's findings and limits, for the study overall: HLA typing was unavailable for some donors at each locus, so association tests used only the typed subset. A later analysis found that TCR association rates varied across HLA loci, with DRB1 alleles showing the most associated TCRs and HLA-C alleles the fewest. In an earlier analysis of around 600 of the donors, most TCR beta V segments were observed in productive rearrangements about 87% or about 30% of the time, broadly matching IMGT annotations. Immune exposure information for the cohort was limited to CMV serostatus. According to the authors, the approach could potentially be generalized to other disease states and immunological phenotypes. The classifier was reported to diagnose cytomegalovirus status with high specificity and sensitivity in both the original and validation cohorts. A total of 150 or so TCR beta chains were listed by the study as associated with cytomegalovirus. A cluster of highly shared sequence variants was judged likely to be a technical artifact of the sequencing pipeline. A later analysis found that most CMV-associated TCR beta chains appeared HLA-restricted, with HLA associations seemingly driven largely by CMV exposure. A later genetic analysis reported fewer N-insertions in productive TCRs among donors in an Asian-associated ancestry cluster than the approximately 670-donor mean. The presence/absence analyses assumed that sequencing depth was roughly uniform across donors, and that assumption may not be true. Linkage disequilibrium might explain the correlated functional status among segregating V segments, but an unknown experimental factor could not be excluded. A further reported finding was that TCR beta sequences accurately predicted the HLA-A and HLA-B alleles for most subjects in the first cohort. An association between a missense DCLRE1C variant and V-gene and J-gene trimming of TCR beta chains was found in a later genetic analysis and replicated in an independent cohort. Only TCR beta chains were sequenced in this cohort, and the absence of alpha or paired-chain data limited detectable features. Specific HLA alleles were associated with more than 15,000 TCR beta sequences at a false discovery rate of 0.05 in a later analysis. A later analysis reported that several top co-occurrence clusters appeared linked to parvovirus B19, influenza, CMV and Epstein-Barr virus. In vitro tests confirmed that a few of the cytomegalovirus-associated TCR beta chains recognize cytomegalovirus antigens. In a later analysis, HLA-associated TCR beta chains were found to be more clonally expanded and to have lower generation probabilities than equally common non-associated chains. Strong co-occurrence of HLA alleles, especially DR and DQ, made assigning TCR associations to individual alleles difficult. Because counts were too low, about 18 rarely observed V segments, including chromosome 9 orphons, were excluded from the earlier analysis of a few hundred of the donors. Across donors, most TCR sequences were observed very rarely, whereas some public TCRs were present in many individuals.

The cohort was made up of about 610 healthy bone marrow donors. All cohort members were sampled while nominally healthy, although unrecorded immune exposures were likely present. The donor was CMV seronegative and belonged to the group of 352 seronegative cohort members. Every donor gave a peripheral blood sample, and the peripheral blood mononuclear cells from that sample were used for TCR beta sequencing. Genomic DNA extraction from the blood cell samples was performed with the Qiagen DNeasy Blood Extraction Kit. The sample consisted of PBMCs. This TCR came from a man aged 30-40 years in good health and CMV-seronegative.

The CDR3 protein sequence reads: CASSQDRDDGEKLFF. The DNA sequence is given as TGTGCCAGCAGTCAGGACAGGGATGACGGTGAAAAACTGTTTTTT. The chain couples TRBV28 to TRBJ1-4; 8 bases in between match TRBD1. Reading the germline V gene gives CDR1 MDHEN and CDR2 SYDVKM. The germline V and J ends show losses of 5 bases and 7 bases respectively, and no gene match explains 9 bases of the junction. The CDR3 holds 15 amino acids from the cysteine to the phenylalanine. The sequence is cut down to CDR3 DNA, 45 bases in frame from base 1.